The rows below give T cell receptor beta chains drawn from one sample of a study of blood T cell repertoires in COVID-19. Method: immunoSEQ multiplex PCR; TCRdb's copy keeps in-frame clones and lacks some. The sample holds roughly 73,000 clones, roughly 84% seen once. The sample taken for sequencing was peripheral blood. These receptors were obtained from a woman older than 75 with active or convalescent COVID-19. The CDR3 runs from the conserved cysteine through the conserved F or W. A D gene is named only where the DNA matches it firmly. Clone size is stated in some rows and not others, as once, few, many or a class when expanded.

j_call clone_size d_call v_call cdr3_nt cdr3_aa
TRBJ1-4 once . TRBV2 TGTGCCAGCAAGAGGGCCAATCTTGGGGAAAAACTGTTTTTT CASKRANLGEKLFF
TRBJ2-5 . . TRBV18 TGTGCCAGCTCACCAAGTAGTCGGTTGTGGTCAAGCGAGACCCAGTACTTC CASSPSSRLWSSETQYF
TRBJ2-6 . . TRBV4-3 TGCGCCAGCAGCCAAACTTCTGGGGCCAACGTCCTGACTTTC CASSQTSGANVLTF
TRBJ1-2 . . TRBV19 TGTGCCAGTAATGGCCAGGGGACCGCTAAAGCTGGCTACACCTTC CASNGQGTAKAGYTF
TRBJ2-3 . . TRBV5-4 TGTGCCAGCAGCTTGGGGTTTGGGGGGGCTAGCACAGATACGCAGTATTTT CASSLGFGGASTDTQYF
TRBJ2-2 . . TRBV7-2 TGTGCCAGCAGCCCCCACAGCCACACCGGGGAGCTGTTTTTT CASSPHSHTGELFF
TRBJ2-1 . TRBD2 TRBV9 TGTGCCAGCAGCGCTTCTAGCGGGGGCTTTTCGGATGAGCAGTTCTTC CASSASSGGFSDEQFF
TRBJ1-1 . . TRBV5-5 TGTGCCAGCAGAGTAAGGAGCACTGAAGCTTTCTTT CASRVRSTEAFF
TRBJ1-3 once TRBD1 TRBV7-7 TGTGCTAGCAGTGCGGACAGGTCCTATGGAAACACCATATATTTT CASSADRSYGNTIYF
TRBJ1-5 . . TRBV5-4 TGTGCCAGCAGCTTGGCAGGGGAGAATCAGCCCCAGCATTTT CASSLAGENQPQHF
TRBJ2-1 . . TRBV6-5 TGTGCCACCAGCGGGGCACAGGGTGCTGTCTATGAGCAGTTCTTC CATSGAQGAVYEQFF
TRBJ2-7 . TRBD2 TRBV6-2/TRBV6-3 TGTGCCAGCAGTCGACCGGGACTAGGGTCGGGGGAGCAGTACTTC CASSRPGLGSGEQYF
TRBJ1-2 . . TRBV11-2 TGTGCCAGCAGCCCGAAAGCGTCTGGCTACACCTTC CASSPKASGYTF
TRBJ2-6 . . TRBV6-1 TGTGCCAGCAGTGAGCCGGGGACTGGGGCCAACGTCCTGACTTTC CASSEPGTGANVLTF
TRBJ1-6 . TRBD1 TRBV6-6 TGTGCCAGCAGCCGGGACAGGGGGCTAAATAATTCACCCCTCCACTTT CASSRDRGLNNSPLHF
TRBJ1-5 . . TRBV5-1 TGCGCCAGCAGCCCTACAGGACGCAATCAGCCCCAGCATTTT CASSPTGRNQPQHF
TRBJ1-2 . . TRBV6-2/TRBV6-3 TGTGCCAGCAGTTACGGACAGCCCTATGGCTACACCTTC CASSYGQPYGYTF
TRBJ2-2 . . TRBV7-2 TGTGCCAGCAGCTTATTTATGAACACCGGGGAGCTGTTTTTT CASSLFMNTGELFF
TRBJ2-3 . . TRBV7-9 TGTGCCAGCAGCTTACAGGGTGGCGGTGCTAGCACAGATACGCAGTATTTT CASSLQGGGASTDTQYF
TRBJ2-1 . . TRBV7-2 TGTGCCAGCAGCTTTGCGACTAGTAATGAGCAGTTCTTC CASSFATSNEQFF
TRBJ1-5 . TRBD1 TRBV19 TGTGCCAGTAGTATCAGTGTTGGACAGGGTGGGGGTCAGCCCCAGCATTTT CASSISVGQGGGQPQHF
TRBJ2-5 . TRBD2 TRBV5-6 TGTGCCAGCAGCTACCTTGTGGGGGGGAAAGAGACCCAGTACTTC CASSYLVGGKETQYF
TRBJ1-1 . . TRBV27 TGTGCCAGCAGTCACCAGGGTTTGGCGAACACTGAAGCTTTCTTT CASSHQGLANTEAFF
TRBJ1-4 . . TRBV4-1 TGCGCCAGCAGCCGAACTGTCAGCGGGGAACCTAATGAAAAACTGTTTTTT CASSRTVSGEPNEKLFF
TRBJ1-5 . . TRBV7-2 TGTGCCAGCGCAGGGGATGGCAATCAGCCCCAGCATTTT CASAGDGNQPQHF
TRBJ1-2 . . TRBV9 TGTGCCAGCAGCGCCTCAGGGGACTATGGCTACACCTTC CASSASGDYGYTF
TRBJ1-4 . . TRBV6-5 TGTGCCAGCAGTTACTCGGGGCGCGGTGAAAAACTGTTTTTT CASSYSGRGEKLFF
TRBJ1-1 . . TRBV7-2 TGTGCCAGCAGCCTGGGAGTGCGGACTGAAGCTTTCTTT CASSLGVRTEAFF
TRBJ1-1 . . TRBV10-3 TGTGCCATCTCCCCGAACCATCAGGGGAGTGGTGGTATGAACACTGAAGCTTTCTTT CAISPNHQGSGGMNTEAFF
TRBJ2-7 . . TRBV5-1 TGCGCCAGCAGCCCTCCAGCGGAGGATATCTCCTACGAGCAGTACTTC CASSPPAEDISYEQYF
TRBJ1-5 . . TRBV12-3/TRBV12-4 TGTGCCAGCAGCCTCGGGACACAGCCCCAGCATTTT CASSLGTQPQHF
TRBJ2-2 . . TRBV19 TGTGCCAGTAGTTCAAAAGACAGCATAAACACCGGGGAGCTGTTTTTT CASSSKDSINTGELFF
TRBJ2-5 . TRBD1 TRBV6-5 TGTGCCAGCAGTTCGTCGTGGGGACAGGAGACCCAGTACTTC CASSSSWGQETQYF
TRBJ2-3 . . TRBV11-2 TGTGCCAGCAGCTTAGTTACTGTAAGCACAGATACGCAGTATTTT CASSLVTVSTDTQYF
TRBJ2-3 . . TRBV27 TGTGCCAGCAGTTTAGAAGCCCCCATTCCTACAGGAGTCACAGATACGCAGTATTTT CASSLEAPIPTGVTDTQYF
TRBJ1-2 . TRBD1 TRBV28 TGTGCCAGCAGTGAAGTCTATGGGACAGGGTTTAACTATGGCTACACCTTC CASSEVYGTGFNYGYTF
TRBJ1-6 few . TRBV7-9 TGTGCCAGCAGCCTCGTCGGGACACGTTATTCACCCCTCCACTTT CASSLVGTRYSPLHF
TRBJ2-7 . . TRBV11-2 TGTGCCAGCAGCTTAGTAGCGAACGAGCAGTACTTC CASSLVANEQYF
TRBJ1-1 . . TRBV7-2 TGTGCCAGCAGCGGGAGGGTGGGGCAGTCTGAAGCTTTCTTT CASSGRVGQSEAFF
TRBJ1-1 once TRBD1 TRBV30 TGTGCCTGGACCCTGGGACAGGGGAGGCCTGAAGCTTTCTTT CAWTLGQGRPEAFF
TRBJ2-5 . TRBD2 TRBV28 TGTGCCAGCAGAAGGAGCGGGGTTGACCAAGAGACCCAGTACTTC CASRRSGVDQETQYF
TRBJ1-5 . . TRBV7-2 TGTGCCAGTGCGGGACGGGGGTTGGATCAGCCCCAGCATTTT CASAGRGLDQPQHF
TRBJ1-5 . . TRBV7-9 TGTGCCAGCAGCTCCGTTAATCAGCCCCAGCATTTT CASSSVNQPQHF
TRBJ2-2 . . TRBV28 TGTGCCAGCAGTCACACAGGCTTGGGGACCGGGGAGCTGTTTTTT CASSHTGLGTGELFF
TRBJ2-7 . TRBD1 TRBV9 TGTGCCAGCAGCTCTCAGGGGACAGGGATGTACGAGCAGTACTTC CASSSQGTGMYEQYF